This T cell receptor (beta chain) was retrieved from a study of blood T cell repertoires in COVID-19. Study background: Samples taken during acute and convalescent COVID-19 were collected in the United States, Italy and Spain. PBMCs, B-cell-depleted T cells, or T cells were the source of the cDNA or gDNA that made up the material.

Trimming removed 5 bases from V and 2 bases from J; junction bases left unmatched: 4. The CDR3 consists of 14 residues. Germline CDR1 SGHNT, CDR2 YYREEE (reference sequence). Original handling: Estimation of nucleated cell counts was performed using reference gene primer amplification. Clones were sequenced by immunoSEQ multiplex PCR, and TCRdb holds only the in-frame ones, with some missing. V and J calls and clone size are as listed in that table; D and trimming were resolved from the DNA. The sample carries around 100,000 clones, 60% to 80% recorded once. The chain uses TRBV5-4 and TRBJ2-5, with 9 bases aligning to TRBD2. The sample comprised peripheral blood. The source is a man in his sixties with active or convalescent COVID-19. The CDR3 spells CASRTSGLQETQYF. DNA for the CDR3: TGTGCCAGCAGAACTAGCGGGCTTCAAGAGACCCAGTACTTC.